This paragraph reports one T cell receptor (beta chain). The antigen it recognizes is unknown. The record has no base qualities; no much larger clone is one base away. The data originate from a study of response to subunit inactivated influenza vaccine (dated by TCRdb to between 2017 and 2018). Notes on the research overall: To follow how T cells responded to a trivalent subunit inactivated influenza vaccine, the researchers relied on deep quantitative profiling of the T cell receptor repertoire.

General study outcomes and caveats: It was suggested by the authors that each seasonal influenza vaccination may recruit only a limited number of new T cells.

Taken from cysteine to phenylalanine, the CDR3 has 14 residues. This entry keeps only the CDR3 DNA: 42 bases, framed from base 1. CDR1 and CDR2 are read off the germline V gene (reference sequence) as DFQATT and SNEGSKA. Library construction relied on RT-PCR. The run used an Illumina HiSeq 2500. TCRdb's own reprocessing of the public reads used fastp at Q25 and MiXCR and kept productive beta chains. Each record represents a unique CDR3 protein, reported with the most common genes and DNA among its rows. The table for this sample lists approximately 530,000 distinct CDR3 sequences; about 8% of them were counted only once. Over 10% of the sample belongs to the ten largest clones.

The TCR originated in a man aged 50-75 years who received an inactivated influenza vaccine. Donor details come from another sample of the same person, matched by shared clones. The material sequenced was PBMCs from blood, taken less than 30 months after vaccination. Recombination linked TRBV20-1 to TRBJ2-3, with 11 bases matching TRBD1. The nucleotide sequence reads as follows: TGCAGCGTCCGGGACAGGGGGTTTTCAGATACGCAGTATTTT. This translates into CSVRDRGFSDTQYF.